The 8 T cell receptor beta chains below were found in one sample sequenced in a study of blood T cell repertoires in COVID-19. Measured with immunoSEQ multiplex PCR; TCRdb has only the in-frame clones, and not every one. The sample shows more than 150,000 clones, 80% to 85% of them seen only once. Input material: PBMCs or T cells enriched from blood (not recorded which). The receptors were gathered from a woman between 55 and 75 years old who had recovered from COVID-19.

V gene TRBV3-1 (or the pseudogene TRBV3-2) combines with J gene TRBJ1-5; D gene uncertain. CDR1 and CDR2 (germline): LGHDT, YNNKEL (reference sequence). The V and J ends lost 2 bases and 6 bases respectively, with 11 bases between them. The CDR3 is 14 residues long. This CDR3 is CASSQTEEGQPQHF. The CDR3 DNA reads as TGTGCCAGCAGCCAAACAGAAGAAGGTCAGCCCCAGCATTTT.

In DNA form, the CDR3 reads TGCAGCGGGGAGGGGAACACTGAAGCTTTCTTT. Translated, it gives CSGEGNTEAFF. The rearrangement uses TRBV29-1 and TRBJ1-1, with D unresolved. Between the trimmed V and J ends, which lost 7 bases and 1 base, there was a span of 7 bases. Germline V gene sequence: CDR1 SQVTM, CDR2 ANQGSEA. The CDR3 runs 11 residues. The variable domain in full, completed from reference TRBV29-1 and TRBJ1-1, reads SAVISQKPSRDICQRGTSLTIQCQVDSQVTMMFWYRQQPGQSLTLIATANQGSEATYESGFVIDKFPISRPNLTFSTLTVSNMSPEDSSIYLCSGEGNTEAFFGQGTRLTVV.

This clone has a single count. The chain recombines TRBV5-1 with TRBJ2-5; 7 bases are a match to TRBD1. Trimming at V came to 3 bases and at J to 4 bases, leaving 6 bases not matched to a gene. The CDR3 extends over 14 amino acids. From germline, CDR1 is SGHRS and CDR2 YFSETQ. CDR3 region: CASSWQGVRETQYF. In DNA form, the CDR3 reads TGCGCCAGCAGCTGGCAGGGGGTGCGAGAGACCCAGTACTTC.

The CDR3 DNA follows: TGTGCCAGCAGTACAAGACTTGTCTCTGGAAACACCATATATTTT. Translated, it gives CASSTRLVSGNTIYF. The chain couples TRBV6-5 to TRBJ1-3; unclear D gene. The CDR3 is 15 amino acids. V gave up 5 bases and J gave up 0 bases, with 11 bases separating them. CDR1 and CDR2 (germline): MNHEY, SVGAGI.

This chain joins TRBV9 and TRBJ2-7; D may be TRBD2 (5 bases). V dropped 0 bases and J dropped 3 bases, with 13 bases sitting between them. Germline V CDR1 and CDR2: SGDLS, YYNGEE. The CDR3 is made up of 15 amino acids. The CDR3 sequence is CASSVGGAEVYEQYF. DNA for the CDR3: TGTGCCAGCAGCGTAGGCGGAGCGGAAGTCTACGAGCAGTACTTC.

This clone was detected only a few times. The CDR3 loop reads CASIPRGPTGNTEAFF. The CDR3 DNA sequence: TGTGCCAGCATCCCAAGGGGCCCCACCGGGAACACTGAAGCTTTCTTT. The genes are TRBV2 and TRBJ1-1, with a possible D match to TRBD1 (5 bases). Per germline, CDR1 SNHLY and CDR2 FYNNEI. Trimming took 7 bases from V and 1 from J, leaving 19 bases between them. The CDR3 extends over 16 amino acids.

V is TRBV4-1 and J is TRBJ1-3; D is possibly TRBD1 (5 bases). The germline CDR1 and CDR2 sequences are MGHRA and YSYEKL. The length of the CDR3 is 17 residues. V lost 4 bases to trimming and J lost 0 bases, with 16 bases between them. CDR3 in DNA: TGCGCCAGCAGCCGGGCAGGGATGGTACTCTCTGGAAACACCATATATTTT. Translated: CASSRAGMVLSGNTIYF.

The CDR3 DNA is TGTGCCAGCAGCCGTCAGGGGGCTATGTACTCTGGGGCCAACGTCCTGACTTTC. It yields the protein CASSRQGAMYSGANVLTF. V and J are TRBV7-8 and TRBJ2-6; 8 bases match TRBD1. V lost 5 bases, J lost 0 bases, and 9 bases stayed unmatched. The CDR3 has 18 amino acids. Germline CDR1 and CDR2: SGHVS and FQNEAQ.